A selection of T cell receptor beta chains follows, all from one sample in a study of blood T cell repertoires in COVID-19. Libraries were prepared by immunoSEQ multiplex PCR; TCRdb keeps only in-frame clonotypes and omits some of them. The table includes 110,000 or so clones, roughly 84% detected once. Input material: peripheral blood. These receptor sequences come from a woman in her 70s who had recovered from COVID-19. The CDR3 runs from the conserved cysteine through the conserved F or W. Fields, in order: clone size, D gene, V gene, J gene, CDR3 protein, CDR3 DNA. A D gene is named only where the DNA matches it firmly. Size values are once, few and many counts, or a class for expanded clones, and some rows have none.

abundance: NA
d_gene: NA
v_gene: TRBV6-5
j_gene: TRBJ2-7
CDR3aa: CASSQGHYEQYF
CDR3nt: TGTGCCAGCAGCCAGGGGCACTACGAGCAGTACTTC

abundance: NA
d_gene: TRBD1
v_gene: TRBV10-1
j_gene: TRBJ1-2
CDR3aa: CASPTGDCYGYTF
CDR3nt: TGCGCCAGCCCGACAGGGGATTGCTATGGCTACACCTTC

abundance: once
d_gene: NA
v_gene: TRBV6-5
j_gene: TRBJ1-1
CDR3aa: CASSYGRNTEAFF
CDR3nt: TGTGCCAGCAGTTATGGCAGGAACACTGAAGCTTTCTTT

abundance: NA
d_gene: NA
v_gene: TRBV3-1/TRBV3-2
j_gene: TRBJ1-6
CDR3aa: CASSQETGRGINSPLHF
CDR3nt: TGTGCCAGCAGCCAAGAGACCGGGAGGGGCATAAATTCACCCCTCCACTTT

abundance: once
d_gene: NA
v_gene: TRBV9
j_gene: TRBJ1-2
CDR3aa: CASSAGGRAGTF
CDR3nt: TGTGCCAGCAGCGCCGGGGGAAGGGCGGGCACCTTC

abundance: NA
d_gene: TRBD2
v_gene: TRBV7-2
j_gene: TRBJ2-7
CDR3aa: CASSRLSRGLALYEQYF
CDR3nt: TGTGCCAGCAGTAGATTGTCCCGGGGACTAGCTTTGTACGAGCAGTACTTC

abundance: NA
d_gene: NA
v_gene: TRBV19
j_gene: TRBJ2-1
CDR3aa: CASSKGGRTRNEQFF
CDR3nt: TGTGCCAGTAGCAAGGGGGGGAGAACAAGGAATGAGCAGTTCTTC

abundance: NA
d_gene: NA
v_gene: TRBV18
j_gene: TRBJ2-7
CDR3aa: CASSPNAGSGSYEQYF
CDR3nt: TGTGCCAGCTCACCCAACGCGGGAAGCGGGTCTTACGAGCAGTACTTC

abundance: once
d_gene: NA
v_gene: TRBV10-3
j_gene: TRBJ2-3
CDR3aa: CAISAQVLTDTQYF
CDR3nt: TGTGCCATCAGTGCCCAGGTCCTCACAGATACGCAGTATTTT

abundance: NA
d_gene: NA
v_gene: TRBV6-4
j_gene: TRBJ1-2
CDR3aa: CASNPPNSYGYTF
CDR3nt: TGTGCCAGCAACCCCCCTAATTCCTATGGCTACACCTTC

abundance: few
d_gene: NA
v_gene: TRBV4-3
j_gene: TRBJ1-1
CDR3aa: CASSRGALDTEAFF
CDR3nt: TGCGCCAGCAGCCGCGGGGCGTTGGACACTGAAGCTTTCTTT

abundance: NA
d_gene: TRBD1
v_gene: TRBV5-4
j_gene: TRBJ2-2
CDR3aa: CASSLTGGAPGELFF
CDR3nt: TGTGCCAGCAGCTTGACAGGGGGCGCCCCCGGGGAGCTGTTTTTT

abundance: NA
d_gene: NA
v_gene: TRBV5-1
j_gene: TRBJ2-3
CDR3aa: CASILTGTDTQYF
CDR3nt: TGCGCCAGCATCTTGACGGGCACAGATACGCAGTATTTT

abundance: NA
d_gene: TRBD1
v_gene: TRBV5-1
j_gene: TRBJ2-5
CDR3aa: CASTHRGQETQYF
CDR3nt: TGCGCCAGCACCCACAGGGGCCAAGAGACCCAGTACTTC

abundance: NA
d_gene: TRBD1
v_gene: TRBV15
j_gene: TRBJ1-2
CDR3aa: CATSPTRGSIGGYTF
CDR3nt: TGTGCCACCAGTCCCACCAGGGGGAGTATCGGTGGCTACACCTTC

abundance: NA
d_gene: NA
v_gene: TRBV9
j_gene: TRBJ2-1
CDR3aa: CASSEGSTYNEQFF
CDR3nt: TGTGCCAGCAGCGAGGGGTCCACCTACAATGAGCAGTTCTTC

abundance: NA
d_gene: NA
v_gene: TRBV6-5
j_gene: TRBJ2-2
CDR3aa: CAAGSSPGELFF
CDR3nt: TGTGCCGCCGGTTCTTCGCCCGGGGAGCTGTTTTTT